This T cell receptor beta chain was recorded in a study of beta chain features in type 1 diabetes. The sequenced template was cDNA made from the entire isolated RNA. Naive, central memory and regulatory T cell samples came to a mean of roughly 4 million reads. Repertoires were generated with immunoSEQ multiplex PCR, while TCRdb's copy carries only in-frame clones and drops some. Seen here are around 130,000 clones, 9% observed once, and the top ten hold around 0.75%. Broader study findings: Across all four CD4+ subsets, people with type 1 diabetes showed modestly shorter TCRB CDR3s. Type 1 diabetes patients showed fewer insertions and more deletions at VDJ junctions.

The germline V gene encodes CDR1 KGHSH and CDR2 LQKENI. The V segment lost 3 bases and the J segment 6 bases; nucleotides outside the gene matches: 7. The CDR3 is 14 residues long. A single heparinised draw of around 110 mL on average was taken per donor. CD45RO/CCR7/CD25/CD127/CD95/CD27 staining was used to isolate CD4+ naive, central memory, regulatory and stem cell-like memory cells by sorting. Turning to this clone: Its antigen is unknown.

Material for sequencing was central memory CD4+ T cells from blood. The clonotype originates from a man between 25 and 39 years old with type 1 diabetes. The chain uses TRBV18 and TRBJ1-2; 7 bases are a match to TRBD1. CDR3 nucleotides: TGTGCCAGCTCACCCGACAGGGTGTTTAATGGCTACACCTTC. It specifies CASSPDRVFNGYTF.